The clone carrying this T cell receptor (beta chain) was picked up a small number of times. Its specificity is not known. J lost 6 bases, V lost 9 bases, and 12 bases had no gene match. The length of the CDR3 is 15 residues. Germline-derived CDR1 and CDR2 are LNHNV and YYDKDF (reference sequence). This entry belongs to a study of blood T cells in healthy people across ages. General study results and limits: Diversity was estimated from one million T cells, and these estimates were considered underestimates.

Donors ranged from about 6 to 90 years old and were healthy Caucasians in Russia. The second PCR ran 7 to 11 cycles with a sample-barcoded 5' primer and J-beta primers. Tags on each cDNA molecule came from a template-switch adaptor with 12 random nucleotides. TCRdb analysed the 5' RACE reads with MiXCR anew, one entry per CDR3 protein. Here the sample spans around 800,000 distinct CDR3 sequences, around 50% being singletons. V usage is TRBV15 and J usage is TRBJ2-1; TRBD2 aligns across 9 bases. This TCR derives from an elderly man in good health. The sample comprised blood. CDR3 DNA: TGTGCCACGGGAAGCGGGGGGACCCGCGCCAATGAGCAGTTCTTC. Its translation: CATGSGGTRANEQFF.